These 20 T cell receptor beta chains were sequenced from one sample in a study of shared clonotypes between healthy human individuals. Produced via immunoSEQ multiplex PCR; TCRdb's table is partial and in-frame only. In the table there are some 490,000 clones, over 70% of which are singletons. Sequenced material: PBMCs. These receptors originate from a woman between 40 and 50 years old in good health. Some clones in this sample may be carry-over from other donors' samples.

Worth noting for this clone: An end of the junction does not agree with germline; a read error may underlie this. Here the CDR3 DNA reads TGTGCCAGCAGCACTGGGGTACATTCTAATGAAAAACTGCTTTTT. Its translation: CASSTGVHSNEKLLF. The chain employs TRBV14 and TRBJ1-4; no definite D call. CDR1 and CDR2 (germline): SGHDN, FVKESK. The CDR3 has 15 amino acids. The variable domain in full, with the rest retrieved from reference TRBV14 and TRBJ1-4, is EAGVTQFPSHSVIEKGQTVTLRCDPISGHDNLYWYRRVMGKEIKFLLHFVKESKQDESGMPNNRFLAERTGGTYSTLKVQPAELEDSGVYFCASSTGVHSNEKLLFGSGTQLSVL.

In the case of this clone: Distinct nucleotide sequences in the sample also encode this CDR3. The chain joins TRBV27 to TRBJ2-7, with 7 bases lining up with TRBD1. Germline CDR1 MNHEY, CDR2 SMNVEV (reference sequence). This CDR3 has 14 amino acids. Trimming removed 4 bases from V and 3 bases from J; junction bases left unmatched: 6. The CDR3, as DNA: TGTGCCAGCAGTTCGACAGGGACGGTCTACGAGCAGTACTTC. It translates to CASSSTGTVYEQYF.

This chain uses TRBV9 with TRBJ2-5; 9 bases agree with TRBD2. V was clipped by 3 bases and J by 7 bases; unmatched bases: 10. Germline CDR1 reads SGDLS; CDR2 reads YYNGEE. This CDR3 comprises 15 residues. CDR3 DNA: TGTGCCAGCAGCGCCGCCGCGGGAGGGCCGGGGACCCAGTACTTC. It codes for CASSAAAGGPGTQYF.

CDR3 sequence: CASSRLTGELFF. CDR3 coding DNA: TGTGCCAGCTCACGACTGACCGGGGAGCTGTTTTTT. The gene calls are TRBV18 and TRBJ2-2; no clear D. V was clipped by 4 bases and J by 5 bases, with 5 bases between them. From germline, CDR1 is KGHSH and CDR2 LQKENI. There are 12 residues in the CDR3.

This sequence joins TRBV6-5 and TRBJ2-7; 10 positions agree with TRBD2. V shed 5 bases, J shed 3 bases, and the junction held 7 bases outside the gene matches. From germline, CDR1 is MNHEY and CDR2 SVGAGI. The CDR3 length is 15 residues. The DNA of the CDR3 is TGTGCCAGCAGTCCGACTAGCGGGCGGGGCTACGAGCAGTACTTC. Protein product: CASSPTSGRGYEQYF.

The rearrangement uses TRBV27 and TRBJ1-1; tentatively, D is TRBD1 (5 bases). V lost 2 bases, J lost 1 base, and 8 bases lay in between. The CDR3 runs to 14 residues. Germline loops: CDR1 MNHEY, CDR2 SMNVEV (reference sequence). The CDR3: CASSLIGGNTEAFF. The CDR3 DNA reads TGTGCCAGCAGTTTAATCGGGGGGAACACTGAAGCTTTCTTT.

The gene calls are TRBV15 and TRBJ2-7; D is possibly TRBD1 or TRBD2 (5 bases each). The CDR3 extends over 15 amino acids. V lost 6 bases to trimming and J lost 0 bases, with 15 bases between them. Germline V gives CDR1 LNHNV, CDR2 YYDKDF (reference sequence). The CDR3 reads CATRQPGRNSYEQYF. The CDR3 DNA follows: TGTGCCACCAGGCAGCCGGGACGGAACTCCTACGAGCAGTACTTC. Full variable domain (missing parts from reference TRBV15 and TRBJ2-7): DAMVIQNPRYQVTQFGKPVTLSCSQTLNHNVMYWYQQKSSQAPKLLFHYYDKDFNNEADTPDNFQSRRPNTSFCFLDIRSPGLGDTAMYLCATRQPGRNSYEQYFGPGTRLTVT.

The V gene is TRBV11-2, the J gene TRBJ1-5, with D hard to call. Trimming took off 2 bases at V and 6 bases at J, with 5 bases between the two ends. The CDR3 covers 12 residues. CDR1 is SGHAT, CDR2 FQNNGV, per germline. The CDR3 loop is CASSLNGQPQHF. The CDR3 bases are TGTGCCAGCAGCTTAAATGGTCAGCCCCAGCATTTT.

The CDR3 sequence is CASSLARGDYGYTF. The CDR3 DNA is TGTGCCAGCAGCTTAGCGCGGGGGGACTATGGCTACACCTTC. The genes are TRBV7-2 and TRBJ1-2, with a weak D call TRBD1 (5 bases). CDR1 and CDR2 (germline): SGHTA, FQGNSA. V was pared by 0 bases and J by 3 bases, with 8 bases between. The CDR3 is 14 amino acids.

V usage is TRBV6-1 and J usage is TRBJ2-2, with D possibly matching TRBD1 (6 bases). Germline CDR1 is MNHNS and CDR2 is SASEGT. The CDR3 runs to 14 residues. The V end was cut by 6 bases, the J end by 7 bases, with 15 bases between. The CDR3 DNA reads TGTGCCAGCAGGGGGACATGGATGATCGGGGAGCTGTTTTTT. It specifies CASRGTWMIGELFF.

This clone was detected a few times. The chain links TRBV2 to TRBJ2-7; tentative D call: TRBD1 (5 bases). The V and J ends lost 5 bases and 4 bases respectively, with 9 bases between them. Per germline, CDR1 SNHLY and CDR2 FYNNEI. The CDR3 spans 12 residues. CDR3 DNA: TGTGCCAGCAGTTCCGACAGTTACGAGCAGTACTTC. Translation gives CASSSDSYEQYF.

This clone has only a few counts. The CDR3 here is CASSLDRAYYEQYF. The CDR3 DNA is TGTGCCAGCAGCCTAGACAGGGCTTACTACGAGCAGTACTTC. J is TRBJ2-5 and V is TRBV6-1; 7 nucleotides match TRBD1. The J call is uncertain, as TRBJ2-7 better fits the DNA end. The CDR3 is 14 residues long. Per germline, CDR1 MNHNS and CDR2 SASEGT.

The CDR3: CASSFHRQANYGYTF. CDR3 bases: TGTGCCAGCAGCTTCCATAGACAGGCGAACTATGGCTACACCTTC. The gene calls are TRBV7-8 and TRBJ1-2; D is possibly TRBD1 (6 bases). Germline values: CDR1 SGHVS, CDR2 FQNEAQ. Between the trimmed V and J ends, which lost 3 bases and 2 bases, there was a span of 13 bases. The CDR3 extends over 15 amino acids.

Regarding this clone: A far larger clone differs by one base, so this is likely a read error. Other DNA sequences from this sample encode an identical CDR3 as well. The chain's CDR3 is CASREDRDYEQYF. As DNA, the CDR3 is TGCGCCAGCAGAGAGGACAGGGACTACGAGCAGTACTTC. The V gene is TRBV2, the J gene TRBJ2-7, with 8 bases that match TRBD1. Germline V gene sequence: CDR1 SNHLY, CDR2 FYNNEI. This CDR3 has 13 amino acids.

This chain connects TRBV10-2 to TRBJ2-7; 9 positions agree with TRBD1. CDR1 is WSHSY, CDR2 SAAADI, per germline. The junction had 5 bases not matched to a gene; V was cut back by 2 bases and J by 3 bases. This CDR3 has 15 amino acids. DNA of the CDR3: TGCGCCAGCAGTGAGGCCGTGACAGGGGGCTACGAGCAGTACTTC. Its protein product is CASSEAVTGGYEQYF.

Notes on this clone: Relative to the germline gene, one junction end is altered; a read error may explain this. The chain uses TRBV7-7 and TRBJ2-3; 8 positions match TRBD1. Germline V lookup: CDR1 SSHAT, CDR2 FNYEAQ (reference sequence). CDR3 length: 14 residues. The CDR3 nucleotides are TGTGCTAGCAGCTCCGGGACAGGAGGAGATACGCAGTATTTT. As protein: CASSSGTGGDTQYF.

This clone came up a few times. This CDR3 is CASSELVGQPQHF. The CDR3 DNA is TGTGCCAGCAGTGAGCTCGTGGGGCAGCCCCAGCATTTT. The chain uses TRBV2 and TRBJ1-5; D is uncertain. Trimming stripped 3 bases from V and 7 bases from J, with 10 bases between. Germline assignment: CDR1 SNHLY and CDR2 FYNNEI. CDR3 size: 13 residues.

The gene calls are TRBV28 and TRBJ1-2, with 9 bases matching TRBD1. With 4 bases clipped from V and 6 bases from J, the junction kept 6 bases outside the gene matches. Germline V lookup: CDR1 MDHEN, CDR2 SYDVKM. The CDR3 is made up of 14 amino acids. In DNA, the CDR3 is TGTGCCAGCAGTTGGGGACAGGGATATCATGGCTACACCTTC. It is translated as CASSWGQGYHGYTF.

In regard to this clone: A far larger clone differs by one base, so this is likely a read error. The DNA is omitted, as the CDR3 cannot be located on it reliably, and the CDR3 follows TCRdb's listing. The gene calls are TRBV5-1 and TRBJ2-2; the DNA was not compared with TRBD2, the D call given in the table. From germline, CDR1 is SGHRS and CDR2 YFSETQ. With termini counted, the CDR3 has 15 amino acids. This chain's CDR3 is CASSFGAGNTGEPFF.

The V call is TRBV7-9, the J call TRBJ1-3, with D possibly matching TRBD1 (6 bases). The V and J ends lost 6 bases and 3 bases respectively, with 12 bases between them. The CDR3 has 14 amino acids. Germline V gene sequence: CDR1 SEHNR, CDR2 FQNEAQ (reference sequence). The CDR3 DNA is TGTGCCAGCAGTGTAGGGGGTAGTGGAAACACCATATATTTT. Translated: CASSVGGSGNTIYF.